This TCR beta chain was captured in a study of siplizumab effects on memory and regulatory T cells. Whole-study findings and limits: Siplizumab brought about a significant reduction in alloreactive sequences traceable to unstimulated CD4+ memory cells. Proliferating Tregs taken from siplizumab cultures were not shown to have a confirmed suppressive function. The study found naive T cells seemingly more diverse than memory cells and seemingly major alloresponse contributors.

As concerns this clone: What it binds is unknown.

Each sample had 9.3 x 10^4 or so TCR templates assayed. Generated by immunoSEQ multiplex PCR, the TCRdb table keeps only in-frame clones and is missing some. Of approximately 120,000 clones listed, about 90% were seen once; the top ten hold under 0.75%. The CDR3 totals 13 residues. The J segment lost 2 bases and the V segment lost 7 bases, leaving 3 bases of the junction unmatched. Germline CDR1 SGHDT, CDR2 YYEEEE. The chain links TRBV5-6 to TRBJ2-7; TRBD1 matches at 10 bases. This receptor was taken from a human donor in good health. The source material was Tregs sorted from blood. CDR3 residues: CASQGQGTYEQYF. In DNA form, the CDR3 reads TGTGCCAGCCAGGGACAGGGGACCTACGAGCAGTACTTC. Variable domain in full (rest from reference TRBV5-6 and TRBJ2-7): DAGVTQSPTHLIKTRGQQVTLRCSPKSGHDTVSWYQQALGQGPQFIFQYYEEEERQRGNFPDRFSGHQFPNYSSELNVNALLLGDSALYLCASQGQGTYEQYFGPGTRLTVT.